This TCR beta chain emerged from a study of T cells after yellow fever vaccination. CDR1 is MNHNY, CDR2 SVGAGI, per germline (reference sequence). The CDR3 runs to 14 residues. Trimming removed 0 bases from V and 1 base from J, with 6 bases in between. One entry per CDR3 protein, called by TCRdb with MiXCR from the 5' RACE reads. The sample lists approximately 300,000 distinct CDR3 sequences, roughly 10% occurring once. This clonotype was seen repeatedly, ten times or more. The sequences come from CD4+ T cells sorted from PBMCs, collected 45 days after the yellow fever booster vaccination. The chain couples TRBV6-6 to TRBJ1-1; the D gene is possibly TRBD1 (6 bases). The clonotype originates from a man aged 18 to 29 who received the YFV17D yellow fever vaccine. The CDR3 loop is CASSYSTGNTEAFF. CDR3 sequence (DNA): TGTGCCAGCAGTTACTCGACAGGGAACACTGAAGCTTTCTTT.